Shown below are 30 T cell receptor beta chains from a single sample sequenced in a study of T cells in Graves' hyperthyroidism and ophthalmopathy. RNA transcripts served as the template for amplifying TCR beta CDR3 regions. Initially, a first-round RT-PCR of the TCR CDR3 employed the HTBI primer set. TCRdb itself ran the multiplex PCR reads through MiXCR, one entry per CDR3 protein. The data contain approximately 630,000 distinct CDR3 sequences, 15% to 20% of them singletons. Sequencing was carried out using blood. These receptor sequences come from a woman aged 30 to 39 with Graves' hyperthyroidism.

A few counts support this clonotype. The rearrangement links TRBV27 to TRBJ2-7, with D tentatively TRBD1 or TRBD2 (5 bases each). Germline CDR1 is MNHEY and CDR2 is SMNVEV (reference sequence). This CDR3 comprises 15 residues. Trimming pared 4 bases from V and 0 bases from J, leaving 13 bases between. CDR3 coding DNA: TGTGCCAGCAGTTCCGAACCAGGGAGCTCCTACGAGCAGTACTTC. Residues: CASSSEPGSSYEQYF.

CDR3 sequence: CASSLSRLDTQYF. CDR3 nucleotides: TGTGCCAGCAGTTTATCCCGACTTGATACGCAGTATTTT. The chain recombines TRBV12-3 or TRBV12-4 with TRBJ2-3; the D is unclear. The CDR3 consists of 13 residues. Trimming cost V 2 bases and J 6 bases, with 9 bases left between them.

V is TRBV20-1 and J is TRBJ2-1; 14 bases are a match to TRBD2. This CDR3 has 18 amino acids. The germline CDR1 and CDR2 sequences are DFQATT and SNEGSKA (reference sequence). V gave up 5 bases and J gave up 0 bases; unmatched junction bases: 9. The CDR3 loop is CSAGTSGRYGSSYNEQFF. CDR3 nucleotides: TGCAGTGCTGGGACTAGCGGGAGATATGGTAGCTCCTACAATGAGCAGTTCTTC.

In this sample, this clonotype turned up a few times. The rearrangement joins TRBV19 to TRBJ2-7, with 14 bases identical to TRBD2. CDR1 is LNHDA and CDR2 is SQIVND in the germline V gene (reference sequence). J gave up 3 bases and V 4 bases, and 8 bases lay outside the gene matches. The CDR3 is 17 amino acids. The CDR3 nucleotides are TGTGCCAGTAGTACTGGGACTAGCGGGAGCTTAAACTACGAGCAGTACTTC. The encoded protein is CASSTGTSGSLNYEQYF.

At least ten counts were recorded for this clonotype. The chain has TRBV2 and TRBJ2-7; TRBD2 agrees at 9 bases. The CDR3 is 14 residues long. Germline values: CDR1 SNHLY, CDR2 FYNNEI. J lost 6 bases, V lost 6 bases, and 9 bases had no gene match. The CDR3 reads CASSQLAGVGEQYF. CDR3 nucleotides: TGTGCCAGCAGCCAATTAGCGGGAGTGGGCGAGCAGTACTTC.

The chain is built from TRBV9 and TRBJ2-5, with 8 bases that match TRBD2. The CDR3 is made up of 15 amino acids. V lost 0 bases, J lost 4 bases, and 5 bases stayed unmatched. Germline lookup yields CDR1 SGDLS and CDR2 YYNGEE. The CDR3, as DNA: TGTGCCAGCAGCGTAGGGGGGCTAGCGGGAGAGACCCAGTACTTC. Residues: CASSVGGLAGETQYF.

A few counts support this clonotype. The genes are TRBV6-2 or TRBV6-3 and TRBJ2-1; TRBD2 might be the D (6 bases). V was clipped by 2 bases and J by 5 bases, with 10 bases between them. The CDR3 sequence is 14 residues long. Germline CDR1 reads MNHEY; CDR2 reads SVGEGT. This CDR3 is CASSYTGGNNEQFF. CDR3 DNA: TGTGCCAGCAGTTACACCGGGGGAAACAATGAGCAGTTCTTC.

This clonotype was detected many times. DNA of the CDR3: TGTGCCAGCAGTTTATCTACAGGGGCTGAAGCTTTCTTT. Amino acid sequence: CASSLSTGAEAFF. This chain links TRBV27 with TRBJ1-1; 7 nucleotides agree with TRBD1. The CDR3 covers 13 residues. CDR1 is MNHEY and CDR2 is SMNVEV in the germline V gene (reference sequence). The trim removed 0 bases at V and 6 bases at J, leaving 1 base unmatched.

This clonotype was seen at least ten times. CDR3 protein: CASSLVSGGAIEQFF. The CDR3 DNA is TGTGCCAGCAGCCTCGTCTCCGGGGGGGCAATTGAGCAGTTCTTC. The chain links TRBV3-1 to TRBJ2-1, with 8 positions matching TRBD2. Germline values: CDR1 LGHDT, CDR2 YNNKEL (reference sequence). This CDR3 region has 15 residues. The V gene end was trimmed by 4 bases and the J gene end by 9 bases; junction bases not matched to a gene: 11.

The gene calls are TRBV4-1 and TRBJ1-5; 9 nucleotides align to TRBD1. The length of the CDR3 is 14 residues. Germline trimming cut 4 bases from V and 6 bases from J; bases unmatched to any gene: 4. CDR1 and CDR2 (germline): MGHRA, YSYEKL. In DNA form, the CDR3 reads TGCGCCAGCAGCCGTGGACAGGGGAGTCAGCCCCAGCATTTT. Amino acids: CASSRGQGSQPQHF.

This clonotype came up many times. The genes are TRBV20-1 and TRBJ2-7, with 7 bases that match TRBD1. This CDR3 has 15 residues. Trimming removed 4 bases from V and 0 bases from J; junction bases left unmatched: 9. The germline V gene has CDR1 DFQATT and CDR2 SNEGSKA (reference sequence). The CDR3 sequence: CSATITGVDSYEQYF. In DNA, the CDR3 is TGCAGTGCTACAATAACAGGGGTTGACTCCTACGAGCAGTACTTC.

This clonotype came up many times. The chain joins TRBV6-6 to TRBJ2-7; D not certain. The ends were cut back, 2 bases at V and 2 bases at J, with 7 bases in the middle. Per germline, CDR1 MNHNY and CDR2 SVGAGI (reference sequence). The CDR3 totals 13 residues. The CDR3 nucleotides read TGTGCCAGCAGTTACGGGAAAACCTACGAGCAGTACTTC. Protein product: CASSYGKTYEQYF.

The genes are TRBV27 and TRBJ2-1; 15 bases agree with TRBD2. Germline CDR1 is MNHEY and CDR2 is SMNVEV (reference sequence). V dropped 5 bases and J dropped 1; count of bases not matched to a gene: 9. CDR3 length: 19 residues. The CDR3 DNA follows: TGTGCCAGCAGTCAAGGCGGACTAGCGGGAGGGGCATCCTACAATGAGCAGTTCTTC. This encodes CASSQGGLAGGASYNEQFF.

In its sample, this clonotype was seen a few times. This sequence joins TRBV29-1 and TRBJ1-1; D not resolved. Looked up from germline, CDR1 is SQVTM and CDR2 is ANQGSEA. The V end was cut by 0 bases, the J end by 7 bases, with 9 bases between. The CDR3 contains 12 residues. DNA of the CDR3: TGCAGCGTTGAAGAAACAGCCCGTGAAGCTTTCTTT. This encodes CSVEETAREAFF.

This clonotype was seen many times. This chain links TRBV28 with TRBJ2-7; tentatively, D is TRBD2 (6 bases). CDR1 is MDHEN, CDR2 SYDVKM, per germline. Trimming removed 1 base at V and 2 bases at J, with 12 bases between. The CDR3 has 15 amino acids. The CDR3 region is CASSLSGTPPYEQYF. The CDR3 DNA reads as TGTGCCAGCAGTTTATCGGGGACTCCTCCCTACGAGCAGTACTTC.

A few counts support this clonotype. The genes are TRBV14 and TRBJ1-1; 7 bases match TRBD1. J lost 10 bases, V lost 4 bases, and 15 bases had no gene match. CDR3 size: 15 residues. Per germline, CDR1 SGHDN and CDR2 FVKESK. CDR3 amino acids: CASSPGQASLGGAFF. CDR3 DNA sequence: TGTGCCAGCAGCCCCGGACAGGCCTCCCTAGGGGGAGCTTTCTTT. The full variable domain, rest sourced from reference TRBV14 and TRBJ1-1, is EAGVTQFPSHSVIEKGQTVTLRCDPISGHDNLYWYRRVMGKEIKFLLHFVKESKQDESGMPNNRFLAERTGGTYSTLKVQPAELEDSGVYFCASSPGQASLGGAFFGQGTRLTVV.

This clonotype was seen at least ten times. The chain joins TRBV7-9 to TRBJ2-7; D gene unclear. The V end was cut by 5 bases, the J end by 0 bases, with 14 bases between. The germline gives CDR1 SEHNR, CDR2 FQNEAQ (reference sequence). The CDR3 covers 15 residues. The CDR3 nucleotides read TGTGCCAGCAGCATGTCCTGGGCCTCCTCCTACGAGCAGTACTTC. It specifies CASSMSWASSYEQYF.

Remarks on this clonotype: Compared with germline, one end of the junction differs, possibly owing to a read error. V usage is TRBV4-2 and J usage is TRBJ2-1; either TRBD1 or TRBD2 may fit D (5 bases each). In germline, CDR1 is LGHNA, CDR2 YNFKEQ. The CDR3 loop spans 14 amino acids. Written as DNA, the CDR3 is TGTGCCAGCAGCCAAGACCTCCGGGGCAATGAGCAGTCCTTC. It encodes CASSQDLRGNEQSF.

This clonotype was observed at least ten times. CDR3 nucleotide sequence: TGTGCCACCAAACTAGCGGCTGAGAACACCGGGGAGCTGTTTTTT. As protein: CATKLAAENTGELFF. The gene calls are TRBV28 and TRBJ2-2; TRBD2 aligns across 8 bases. CDR3 length: 15 residues. In germline, CDR1 is MDHEN, CDR2 SYDVKM. V shed 10 bases, J shed 1 base, and the junction held 8 bases outside the gene matches.

Turning to this clonotype: A much larger clone lies one base from this, so it may be a read error. V gene TRBV27 combines with J gene TRBJ1-1; no clear D. Germline CDR1 is MNHEY and CDR2 is SMNVEV (reference sequence). The CDR3 runs to 14 residues. The V gene lost 2 bases and the J gene lost 5 bases, with 12 bases spanning the gap. CDR3 in amino acids: CASSLMGRRTEAFF. In nucleotides, the CDR3 is TGTGCCAGCAGTTTAATGGGGAGACGAACTGAAGCTTTCTTT.

V and J are TRBV6-1 and TRBJ2-7; 7 bases line up with TRBD1. V shed 9 bases and J 5 bases; nucleotides not matched to a gene: 10. There are 13 residues in the CDR3. Germline values: CDR1 MNHNS, CDR2 SASEGT. CDR3 DNA: TGTGCCAGTACGACAGGGTCGAGGAACGAGCAGTACTTC. Protein sequence: CASTTGSRNEQYF.

This clonotype was detected ten times or more. The rearrangement joins TRBV11-2 to TRBJ2-2; D ambiguous. Trimming shortened V by 3 bases and J by 4 bases, and 9 bases separated the two germline ends. The germline gives CDR1 SGHAT, CDR2 FQNNGV. The CDR3 length is 14 residues. CDR3 loop: CASSLDRATGELFF. The DNA for the CDR3 is TGTGCCAGCAGCTTGGACCGGGCCACCGGGGAGCTGTTTTTT.

This clonotype came up a few times. V gene TRBV20-1 combines with J gene TRBJ2-7; TRBD1 matches 7 bases. V gave up 2 bases and J gave up 2 bases; unmatched junction bases: 9. The CDR3 sequence is 15 residues long. Germline V CDR1 and CDR2: DFQATT, SNEGSKA (reference sequence). The DNA for the CDR3 is TGCAGTGCTAGACCTACAGGGGACCCCACCTACGAGCAGTACTTC. It translates to CSARPTGDPTYEQYF.

A single count supports this clonotype. One junction end does not reproduce the germline sequence, and a read error may be involved. This sequence joins TRBV7-8 and TRBJ2-5; TRBD1 matches 8 bases. This CDR3 comprises 18 residues. CDR1 SGHVS and CDR2 FQNEAQ come from the germline V gene. CDR3 coding DNA: TGTGCCAGCAGCTTAGGGGGCTTCCGGGACAGGAGGGGAGAGACCCAGGACTTC. Amino acid sequence: CASSLGGFRDRRGETQDF.

The chain uses TRBV11-1 and TRBJ2-5; D is unresolved. V lost 3 bases and J 5 bases, leaving 10 bases between the germline ends. The length of the CDR3 is 13 residues. Germline CDR1 reads SGHAT; CDR2 reads FQDESV (reference sequence). The CDR3 here is CASSLFRRETQYF. CDR3 coding DNA: TGTGCCAGCAGCTTGTTTAGACGGGAGACCCAGTACTTC.

The CDR3 DNA follows: TGTGCCACCAGTATTATCGGACAGGGTTCTGAAGCTTTCTTT. Its translation: CATSIIGQGSEAFF. The J gene is TRBJ1-1, the V gene TRBV15, with 8 bases matching TRBD1. CDR1 and CDR2 (germline): LNHNV, YYDKDF (reference sequence). V was clipped by 6 bases and J by 6 bases; unmatched bases: 9. CDR3 length equals 14 residues.

CDR3 sequence reads: CASRGDRGIYNEQFF. The CDR3 DNA is TGTGCCAGTAGGGGGGACAGAGGGATATACAATGAGCAGTTCTTC. This rearrangement joins TRBV19 to TRBJ2-1; 7 bases are shared with TRBD1. The CDR3 totals 15 residues. Germline lookup yields CDR1 LNHDA and CDR2 SQIVND (reference sequence). The ends lost 6 bases at V and 4 bases at J; junction bases unmatched: 9.

In this sample, this clonotype turned up many times. This chain connects TRBV3-1 to TRBJ2-1; 8 bases agree with TRBD2. J was trimmed by 5 bases and V by 1 base; bases with no gene match: 4. The CDR3 has 15 amino acids. Germline CDR1 LGHDT, CDR2 YNNKEL (reference sequence). CDR3 residues: CASSQGGTRDNEQFF. CDR3 DNA sequence: TGTGCCAGCAGCCAAGGCGGGACTAGAGACAATGAGCAGTTCTTC.

Points on this clonotype: A much larger clone sits a single nucleotide away, making a read error possible. The chain carries TRBV28 and TRBJ2-7; weak D call: TRBD1 (6 bases). Deletions cut 1 base from V and 3 bases from J, with 13 bases between. This CDR3 contains 15 residues. CDR1 MDHEN and CDR2 SYDVKM come from the germline V gene. The CDR3 DNA reads as TGTGCCAGCAGTTTATCAAGGGACATGTACTACGAGCAGTACTTC. Protein sequence: CASSLSRDMYYEQYF.

J is TRBJ1-3 and V is TRBV9; 7 bases map to TRBD1. The CDR3 is 16 residues long. The germline V gene encodes CDR1 SGDLS and CDR2 YYNGEE. V lost 3 bases, J lost 0 bases, and 6 bases stayed unmatched. The CDR3 is CASSALDRNSGNTIYF. The CDR3 DNA sequence: TGTGCCAGCAGCGCCCTGGACAGGAACTCTGGAAACACCATATATTTT.